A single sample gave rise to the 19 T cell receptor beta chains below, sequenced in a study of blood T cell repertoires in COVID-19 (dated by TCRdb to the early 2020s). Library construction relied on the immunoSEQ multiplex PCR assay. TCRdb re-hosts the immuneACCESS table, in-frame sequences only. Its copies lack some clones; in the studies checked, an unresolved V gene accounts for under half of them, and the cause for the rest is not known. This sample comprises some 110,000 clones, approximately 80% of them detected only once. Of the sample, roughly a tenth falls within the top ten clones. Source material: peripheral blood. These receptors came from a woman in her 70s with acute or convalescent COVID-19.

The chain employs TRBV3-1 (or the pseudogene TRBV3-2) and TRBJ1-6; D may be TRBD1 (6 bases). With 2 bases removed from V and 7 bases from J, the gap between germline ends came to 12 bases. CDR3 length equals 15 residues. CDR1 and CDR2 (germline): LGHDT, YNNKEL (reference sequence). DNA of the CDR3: TGTGCCAGCAGCCAACCAGGGGCAAGGAATTCACCCCTCCACTTT. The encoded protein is CASSQPGARNSPLHF.

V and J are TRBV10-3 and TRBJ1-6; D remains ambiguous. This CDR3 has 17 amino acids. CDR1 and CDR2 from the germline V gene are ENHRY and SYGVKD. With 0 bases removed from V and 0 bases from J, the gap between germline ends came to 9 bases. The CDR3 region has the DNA TGTGCCATCAGTGAGTCGAAGTTGAGCTCCTATAATTCACCCCTCCACTTT. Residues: CAISESKLSSYNSPLHF.

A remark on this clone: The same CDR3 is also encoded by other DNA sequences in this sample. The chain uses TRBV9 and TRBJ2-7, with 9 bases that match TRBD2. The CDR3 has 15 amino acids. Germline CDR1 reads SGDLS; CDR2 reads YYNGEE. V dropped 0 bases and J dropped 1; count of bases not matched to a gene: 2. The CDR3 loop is CASSVGLAGSYEQYF. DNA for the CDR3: TGTGCCAGCAGCGTAGGGCTAGCGGGATCCTACGAGCAGTACTTC.

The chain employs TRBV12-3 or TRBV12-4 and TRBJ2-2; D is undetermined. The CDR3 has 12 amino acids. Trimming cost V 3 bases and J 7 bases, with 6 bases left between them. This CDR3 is CASSFLGGELFF. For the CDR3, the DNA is TGTGCCAGCAGTTTTCTAGGCGGGGAGCTGTTTTTT.

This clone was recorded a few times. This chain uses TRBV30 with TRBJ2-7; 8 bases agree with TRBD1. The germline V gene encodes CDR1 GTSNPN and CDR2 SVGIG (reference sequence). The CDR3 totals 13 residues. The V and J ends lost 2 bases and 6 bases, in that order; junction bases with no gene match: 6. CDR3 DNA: TGTGCCTGGAGTTGGCAGGGGGCAGTCGAGCAGTACTTC. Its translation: CAWSWQGAVEQYF.

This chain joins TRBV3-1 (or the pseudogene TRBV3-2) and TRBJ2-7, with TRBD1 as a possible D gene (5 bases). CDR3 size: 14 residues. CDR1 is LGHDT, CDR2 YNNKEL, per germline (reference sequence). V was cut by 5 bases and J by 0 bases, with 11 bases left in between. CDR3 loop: CASSTDSYSYEQYF. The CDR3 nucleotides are TGTGCCAGCAGCACCGACAGCTACTCCTACGAGCAGTACTTC.

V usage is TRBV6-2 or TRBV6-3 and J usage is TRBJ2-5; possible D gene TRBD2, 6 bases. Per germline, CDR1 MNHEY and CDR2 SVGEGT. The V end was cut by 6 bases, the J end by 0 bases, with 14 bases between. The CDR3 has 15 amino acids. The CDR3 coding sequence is TGTGCCAGCAGCTGGTCGCGGGACGACCAAGAGACCCAGTACTTC. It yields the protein CASSWSRDDQETQYF.

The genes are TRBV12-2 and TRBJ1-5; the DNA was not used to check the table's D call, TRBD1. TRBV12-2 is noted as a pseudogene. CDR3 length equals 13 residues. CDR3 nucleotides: TGTGCAAGTCGGTACAGGGGGCATCAGCCCCAGCATTTT. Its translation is CASRYRGHQPQHF.

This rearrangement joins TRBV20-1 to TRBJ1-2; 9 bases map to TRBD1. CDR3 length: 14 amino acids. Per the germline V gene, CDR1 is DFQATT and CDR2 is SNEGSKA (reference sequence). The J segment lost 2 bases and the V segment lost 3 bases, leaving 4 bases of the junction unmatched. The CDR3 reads CSASEGTGNYGYTF. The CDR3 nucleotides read TGCAGTGCTAGTGAAGGGACAGGGAACTATGGCTACACCTTC.

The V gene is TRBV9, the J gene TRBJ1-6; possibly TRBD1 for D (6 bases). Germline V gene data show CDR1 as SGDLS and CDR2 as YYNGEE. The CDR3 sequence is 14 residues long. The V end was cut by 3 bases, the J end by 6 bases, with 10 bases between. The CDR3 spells CASSGDMSNSPLHF. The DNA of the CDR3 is TGTGCCAGCAGCGGGGACATGTCTAATTCACCCCTCCACTTT.

CDR3 nucleotide sequence: TGTGCCAGCAGTTTCTCAGGCTATAGCAATCAGCCCCAGCATTTT. Translated, it gives CASSFSGYSNQPQHF. This chain connects TRBV27 to TRBJ1-5; D gene unclear. Trimming took off 3 bases at V and 0 bases at J, with 9 bases between the two ends. Germline V gene sequence: CDR1 MNHEY, CDR2 SMNVEV (reference sequence). The CDR3 is 15 residues long.

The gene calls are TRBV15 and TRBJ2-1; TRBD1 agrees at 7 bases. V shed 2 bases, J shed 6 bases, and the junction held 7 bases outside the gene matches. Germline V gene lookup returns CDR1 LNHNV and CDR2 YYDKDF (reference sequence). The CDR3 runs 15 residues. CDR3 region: CATSRFGTELNEQFF. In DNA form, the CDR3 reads TGTGCCACCAGCAGATTCGGGACAGAGCTCAATGAGCAGTTCTTC.

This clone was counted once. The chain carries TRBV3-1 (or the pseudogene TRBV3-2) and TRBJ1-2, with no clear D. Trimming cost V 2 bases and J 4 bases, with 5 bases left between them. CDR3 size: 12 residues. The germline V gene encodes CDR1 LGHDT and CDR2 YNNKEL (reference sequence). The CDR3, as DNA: TGTGCCAGCAGCCAAACAGTCTATGGCTACACCTTC. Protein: CASSQTVYGYTF.

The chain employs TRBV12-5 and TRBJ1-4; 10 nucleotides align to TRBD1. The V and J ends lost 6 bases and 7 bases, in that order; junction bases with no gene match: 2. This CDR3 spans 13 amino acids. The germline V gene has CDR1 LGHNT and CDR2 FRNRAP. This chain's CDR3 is CASGRDRGEKLFF. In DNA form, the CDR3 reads TGTGCTAGTGGAAGGGACAGGGGTGAAAAACTGTTTTTT.

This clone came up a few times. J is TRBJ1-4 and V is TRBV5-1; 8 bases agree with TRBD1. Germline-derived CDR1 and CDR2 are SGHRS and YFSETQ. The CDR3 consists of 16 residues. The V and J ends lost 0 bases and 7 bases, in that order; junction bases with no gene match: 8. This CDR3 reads CASSLGVRDRGEKLFF. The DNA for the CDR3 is TGCGCCAGCAGCTTGGGGGTCCGAGACAGGGGTGAAAAACTGTTTTTT.

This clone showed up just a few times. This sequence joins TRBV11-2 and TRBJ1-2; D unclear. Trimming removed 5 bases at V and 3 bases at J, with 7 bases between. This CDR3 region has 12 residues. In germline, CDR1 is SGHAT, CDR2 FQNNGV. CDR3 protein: CASSQADYGYTF. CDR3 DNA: TGTGCCAGCAGCCAGGCAGACTATGGCTACACCTTC.

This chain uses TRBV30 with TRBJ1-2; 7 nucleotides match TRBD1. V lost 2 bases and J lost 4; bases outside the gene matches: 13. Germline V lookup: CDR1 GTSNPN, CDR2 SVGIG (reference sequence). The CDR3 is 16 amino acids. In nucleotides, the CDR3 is TGTGCCTGGAGTTCCTGGGGGGACAGATTCCGCTATGGCTACACCTTC. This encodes CAWSSWGDRFRYGYTF.

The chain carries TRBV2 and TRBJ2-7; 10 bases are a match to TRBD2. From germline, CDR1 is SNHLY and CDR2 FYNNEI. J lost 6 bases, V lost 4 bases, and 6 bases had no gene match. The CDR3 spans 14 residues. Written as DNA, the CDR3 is TGTGCCAGCAGTGTCCTAGCGGGAGCTGGCGAGCAGTACTTC. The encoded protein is CASSVLAGAGEQYF.

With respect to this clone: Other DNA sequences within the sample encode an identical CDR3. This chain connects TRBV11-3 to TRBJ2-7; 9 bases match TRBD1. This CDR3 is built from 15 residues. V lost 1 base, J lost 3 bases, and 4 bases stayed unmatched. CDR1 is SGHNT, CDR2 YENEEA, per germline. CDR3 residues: CASSLGGQGDYEQYF. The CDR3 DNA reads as TGTGCCAGCAGCTTAGGGGGACAGGGCGACTACGAGCAGTACTTC.